This passage covers 16 T cell receptor beta chains from one sample sequenced in a study of T cell repertoires in cytomegalovirus infection. TCRdb ran MiXCR on the reads and lists one entry per CDR3 protein. The table lists about 190,000 distinct CDR3 sequences, 28% of them singletons. Material for sequencing was PBMCs. The receptors originated from a human donor in good health (CMV status not recorded). Some clones in this sample may be carry-over from other donors' samples.

This rearrangement joins TRBV29-1 to TRBJ1-2, with 8 bases fitting TRBD1. The CDR3 contains 14 residues. V shed 3 bases, J shed 2 bases, and the junction held 5 bases outside the gene matches. Germline V CDR1 and CDR2: SQVTM, ANQGSEA. The CDR3 reads CSVDRGQGNYGYTF. Here the CDR3 DNA reads TGCAGCGTTGACCGCGGACAGGGCAACTATGGCTACACCTTC.

The chain joins TRBV29-1 to TRBJ2-5; D is perhaps TRBD2 (7 bases). Germline V gene sequence: CDR1 SQVTM, CDR2 ANQGSEA. The CDR3 has 13 residues. Trimming pared 0 bases from V and 4 bases from J, leaving 9 bases between. CDR3 residues: CSVEDGGRETQYF. The CDR3 DNA reads as TGCAGCGTTGAAGACGGGGGGCGAGAGACCCAGTACTTC.

This CDR3 reads CASSYSRALEYGYTF. For the CDR3, the DNA is TGTGCCAGCAGTTACTCCCGGGCCCTGGAATATGGCTACACCTTC. The chain has TRBV6-6 and TRBJ1-2; unclear D gene. Germline CDR1 and CDR2: MNHNY and SVGAGI (reference sequence). The V and J ends lost 0 bases and 5 bases respectively, with 13 bases between them. CDR3 length: 15 residues.

The chain combines TRBV19 with TRBJ1-1, with no clear D. The V gene lost 1 base and the J gene lost 1 base, with 7 bases spanning the gap. The CDR3 length is 14 residues. In germline, CDR1 is LNHDA, CDR2 SQIVND (reference sequence). The CDR3 bases are TGTGCCAGTAGTATAGGTATTGGGAACACTGAAGCTTTCTTT. Amino acids: CASSIGIGNTEAFF.

The chain has TRBV28 and TRBJ1-1, with D possibly matching TRBD1 (6 bases). CDR1 MDHEN and CDR2 SYDVKM come from the germline V gene. The CDR3 is 14 residues long. Trimming cost V 6 bases and J 5 bases, with 16 bases left between them. The CDR3 DNA follows: TGTGCCAGCAGGCCCCAGACAGGCGCGACTGAAGCTTTCTTT. Translation: CASRPQTGATEAFF.

This clonotype was observed a handful of times. The chain couples TRBV19 to TRBJ1-2; D is possibly TRBD1 (5 bases). V shed 6 bases and J shed 4 bases, with 21 bases lying between them. The CDR3 spans 16 residues. Per germline, CDR1 LNHDA and CDR2 SQIVND (reference sequence). The CDR3 sequence is CASSSRQPRRIYGYTF. CDR3 DNA sequence: TGTGCCAGTAGCTCGAGACAGCCTAGAAGGATCTATGGCTACACCTTC. Full variable domain (outside the CDR3, taken from reference TRBV19 and TRBJ1-2): DGGITQSPKYLFRKEGQNVTLSCEQNLNHDAMYWYRQDPGQGLRLIYYSQIVNDFQKGDIAEGYSVSREKKESFPLTVTSAQKNPTAFYLCASSSRQPRRIYGYTFGSGTRLTVV.

This clonotype was observed a handful of times. V and J are TRBV10-3 and TRBJ2-7; 8 positions agree with TRBD1. The CDR3 runs to 14 residues. Germline V gene lookup returns CDR1 ENHRY and CDR2 SYGVKD. V lost 5 bases to trimming and J lost 2 bases; unmatched junction nucleotides: 5. The chain's CDR3 is CAISFDRGPYEQYF. The CDR3 nucleotides are TGTGCCATCAGTTTCGACAGGGGCCCCTACGAGCAGTACTTC.

This clonotype was seen many times. J is TRBJ2-6 and V is TRBV7-2, with a tentative D call TRBD2 (6 bases). Germline assignment: CDR1 SGHTA and CDR2 FQGNSA. This CDR3 contains 16 residues. V was trimmed by 0 bases and J by 3 bases, leaving 9 bases between them. CDR3 sequence: CASSLAPGDGANVLTF. In nucleotides, the CDR3 is TGTGCCAGCAGCTTAGCGCCGGGGGATGGGGCCAACGTCCTGACTTTC.

This clonotype was seen at least ten times. The chain has TRBV7-2 and TRBJ1-4; D is ambiguous. The V gene lost 1 base and the J gene lost 6 bases, with 9 bases spanning the gap. CDR1 and CDR2 from the germline V gene are SGHTA and FQGNSA. CDR3 size: 14 residues. CDR3 nucleotide sequence: TGTGCCAGCAGCTTAGGACGGAACCATGAAAAACTGTTTTTT. Translated: CASSLGRNHEKLFF.

This clonotype appeared a few times. This chain connects TRBV20-1 to TRBJ1-4; D call uncertain. CDR1 and CDR2 from the germline V gene are DFQATT and SNEGSKA (reference sequence). Trimming took 5 bases from V and 3 from J, leaving 10 bases between them. This CDR3 comprises 13 residues. The CDR3 bases are TGCAGTGCTCAAGAGAGGTCTAATGAAAAACTGTTTTTT. This sequence encodes CSAQERSNEKLFF.

This clonotype has just one count. The germline gene is not matched at one end of the junction; a read error may be the cause. This sequence joins TRBV12-3 or TRBV12-4 and TRBJ1-1, with TRBD1 matching 7 bases. This CDR3 has 17 amino acids. CDR3 DNA sequence: TGTGACAGCAGTTCCCGGACAGGAGGGGCGCGATCGGCTGAAGCTTTCTTT. Residues: CDSSSRTGGARSAEAFF.

The table lists this clonotype with many counts. DNA of the CDR3: TGTGCCAGCAGCCGGGACGCTAATGAAAAACTGTTTTTT. Translating it yields CASSRDANEKLFF. This chain joins TRBV7-2 and TRBJ1-4; TRBD1 is a possible D gene (5 bases). Deletions cut 5 bases from V and 3 bases from J, with 7 bases between. CDR3 length equals 13 residues. Germline V lookup: CDR1 SGHTA, CDR2 FQGNSA.

The gene calls are TRBV29-1 and TRBJ1-1, with a tentative D call TRBD1 (5 bases). The CDR3 has 12 amino acids. Looked up from germline, CDR1 is SQVTM and CDR2 is ANQGSEA. V was shortened by 6 bases and J by 5 bases, with 13 bases between the two germline ends. The CDR3 here is CSVAQGGTEAFF. CDR3 coding DNA: TGCAGCGTAGCCCAGGGAGGTACTGAAGCTTTCTTT.

The rearrangement joins TRBV7-8 to TRBJ1-2, with D uncertain. The CDR3 loop spans 15 amino acids. The germline gives CDR1 SGHVS, CDR2 FQNEAQ. V gave up 1 base and J gave up 4 bases, with 13 bases separating them. CDR3 DNA sequence: TGTGCCAGCAGCTTAGGGCGGCGGCGGAGCTATGGCTACACCTTC. Its protein product is CASSLGRRRSYGYTF.

With respect to this clonotype: At one end the junction does not follow the germline gene, possibly because of a read error. V usage is TRBV7-7 and J usage is TRBJ2-3; 10 bases line up with TRBD1. CDR3 length equals 14 residues. The germline CDR1 and CDR2 sequences are SSHAT and FNYEAQ (reference sequence). CDR3 protein: CASSLGQGRDTQYF. The CDR3 coding sequence is TGTGCTAGCAGCTTGGGACAGGGGAGGGATACGCAGTATTTT.

The chain uses TRBV5-1 and TRBJ2-7; D gene ambiguous. V lost 4 bases to trimming and J lost 0 bases, with 14 bases between them. The CDR3 is 15 residues long. Germline V CDR1 and CDR2: SGHRS, YFSETQ. CDR3 sequence (DNA): TGCGCCAGCAGCCCTGGGGTGGGATCCTCCTACGAGCAGTACTTC. Its translation is CASSPGVGSSYEQYF.